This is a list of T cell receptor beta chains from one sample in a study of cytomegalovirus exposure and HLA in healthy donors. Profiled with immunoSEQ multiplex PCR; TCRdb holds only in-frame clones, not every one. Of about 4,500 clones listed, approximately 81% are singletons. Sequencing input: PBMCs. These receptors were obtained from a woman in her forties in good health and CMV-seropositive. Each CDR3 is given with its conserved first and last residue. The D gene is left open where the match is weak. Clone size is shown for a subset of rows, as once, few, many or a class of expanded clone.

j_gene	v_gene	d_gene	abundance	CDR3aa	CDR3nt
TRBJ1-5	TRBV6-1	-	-	CASSESVSQPQHF	TGTGCCAGCAGTGAATCAGTCTCTCAGCCCCAGCATTTT
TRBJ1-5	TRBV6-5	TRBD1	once	CASSLTGGSNQPQHF	TGTGCCAGCAGCCTGACAGGGGGTTCCAATCAGCCCCAGCATTTT
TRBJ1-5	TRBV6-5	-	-	CASRAPGASNQPQHF	TGTGCCAGCAGGGCACCAGGGGCTAGCAATCAGCCCCAGCATTTT
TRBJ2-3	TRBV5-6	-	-	CASSPWAWPDTQYF	TGTGCCAGCAGTCCTTGGGCCTGGCCAGATACGCAGTATTTT
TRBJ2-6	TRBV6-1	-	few	CASTPEVSGANVLTF	TGTGCCAGCACCCCTGAGGTCTCTGGGGCCAACGTCCTGACTTTC
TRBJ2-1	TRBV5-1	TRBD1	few	CASSLVTGDINEQFF	TGCGCCAGCAGCTTGGTTACAGGGGATATCAATGAGCAGTTCTTC
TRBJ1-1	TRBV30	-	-	CAWRRERQAFF	TGTGCCTGGAGGCGGGAACGGCAAGCTTTCTTT
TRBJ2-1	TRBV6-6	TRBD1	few	CASSSGQSSYNEQFF	TGTGCCAGCAGTTCGGGACAGAGCTCCTACAATGAGCAGTTCTTC
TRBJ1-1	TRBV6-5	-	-	CASSYSAGLTEAFF	TGTGCCAGCAGTTACTCGGCCGGGTTGACTGAAGCTTTCTTT
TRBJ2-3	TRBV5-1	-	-	CASSRLKTATDTQYF	TGCGCCAGCAGCCGGCTAAAGACAGCCACAGATACGCAGTATTTT
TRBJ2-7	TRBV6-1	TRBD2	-	CASTRTSNNEQYF	TGTGCCAGCACTAGGACTAGCAACAACGAGCAGTACTTC